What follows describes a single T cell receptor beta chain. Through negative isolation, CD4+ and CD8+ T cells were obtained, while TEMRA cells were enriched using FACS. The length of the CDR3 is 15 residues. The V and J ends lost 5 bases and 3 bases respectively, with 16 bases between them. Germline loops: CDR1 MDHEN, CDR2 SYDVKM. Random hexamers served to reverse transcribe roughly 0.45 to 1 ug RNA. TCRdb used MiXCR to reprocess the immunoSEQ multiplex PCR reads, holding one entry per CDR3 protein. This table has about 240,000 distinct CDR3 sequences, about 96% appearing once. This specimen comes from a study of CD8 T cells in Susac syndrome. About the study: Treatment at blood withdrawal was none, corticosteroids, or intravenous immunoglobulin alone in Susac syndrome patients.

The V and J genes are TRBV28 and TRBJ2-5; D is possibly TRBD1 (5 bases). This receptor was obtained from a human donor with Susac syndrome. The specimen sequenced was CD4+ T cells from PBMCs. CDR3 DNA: TGTGCCAGCAGTCTGCGCGCAGGGTTGGAAGAGACCCAGTACTTC. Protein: CASSLRAGLEETQYF.